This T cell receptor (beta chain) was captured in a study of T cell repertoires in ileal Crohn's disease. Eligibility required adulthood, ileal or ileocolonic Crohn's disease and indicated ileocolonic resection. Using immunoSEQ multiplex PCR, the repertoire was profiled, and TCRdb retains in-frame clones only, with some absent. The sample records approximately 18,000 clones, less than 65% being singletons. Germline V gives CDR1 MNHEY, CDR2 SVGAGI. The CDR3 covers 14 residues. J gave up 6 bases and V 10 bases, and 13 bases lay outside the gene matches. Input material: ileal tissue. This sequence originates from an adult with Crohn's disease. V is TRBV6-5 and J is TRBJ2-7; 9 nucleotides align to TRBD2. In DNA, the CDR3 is TGTGCCACCCTGGGGGTAGCGGGAGTTGGCGAGCAGTACTTC. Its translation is CATLGVAGVGEQYF.